These 25 T cell receptor beta chains were sequenced from one sample in a study of shared clonotypes between healthy human individuals (dated by TCRdb to the early 2020s). Receptors were amplified or captured by the immunoSEQ multiplex PCR assay. Here the immuneACCESS table is served through TCRdb, limited to in-frame sequences with V and J called. Missing clones are a known gap in these copies; in checked studies unresolved V genes cover under half, and the rest lacks a known reason. This sample lists 2.3 million or so clones; 80% to 95% were detected once. In total, the top ten clones hold approximately 0.4% of the sample. Sequenced input: naive CD4+ T cells from PBMCs. This sample's cell subset or site label indicates: CD45RA+ positively selected. All receptors come from a young man in good health. Some clones in this sample may be carry-over from other donors' samples.

CDR3 bases: TGTGCCAGCTCACCATTCAATGGGACAGGGTTTCAAGAGACCCAGTACTTC. As protein: CASSPFNGTGFQETQYF. This sequence joins TRBV18 and TRBJ2-5; 9 bases map to TRBD1. Germline V gene lookup returns CDR1 KGHSH and CDR2 LQKENI. V lost 2 bases to trimming and J lost 2 bases; unmatched junction nucleotides: 9. The CDR3 has 17 amino acids.

J is TRBJ1-5 and V is TRBV15; tentatively, D is TRBD1 (6 bases). From germline, CDR1 is LNHNV and CDR2 YYDKDF (reference sequence). Trimming removed 3 bases at V and 1 base at J, with 16 bases between. The CDR3 totals 17 residues. The CDR3 sequence: CATSRTRDISSNQPQHF. CDR3 DNA sequence: TGTGCCACCAGCAGGACGAGGGACATTTCGAGCAATCAGCCCCAGCATTTT. Full variable domain (outside the CDR3, taken from reference TRBV15 and TRBJ1-5): DAMVIQNPRYQVTQFGKPVTLSCSQTLNHNVMYWYQQKSSQAPKLLFHYYDKDFNNEADTPDNFQSRRPNTSFCFLDIRSPGLGDTAMYLCATSRTRDISSNQPQHFGDGTRLSIL.

The chain couples TRBV7-9 to TRBJ2-3; possible D gene TRBD1, 5 bases. The V end was cut by 4 bases, the J end by 0 bases, with 17 bases between. The germline V gene has CDR1 SEHNR and CDR2 FQNEAQ (reference sequence). This CDR3 comprises 17 residues. The CDR3 nucleotides are TGTGCCAGCAGCTGGAATTTGGGGCGTGTTAGCACAGATACGCAGTATTTT. Translated, it gives CASSWNLGRVSTDTQYF.

The chain joins TRBV29-1 to TRBJ2-7; TRBD1 matches at 9 bases. Per germline, CDR1 SQVTM and CDR2 ANQGSEA. The CDR3 extends over 13 amino acids. After removal of 6 bases from V and 6 bases from J, the junction contained 9 bases not matched to a gene. DNA for the CDR3: TGCAGCGTGGTACCGGGACAGGGTGGCGAGCAGTACTTC. It encodes CSVVPGQGGEQYF.

The V call is TRBV5-1, the J call TRBJ1-3; D not resolved. The CDR3 has 16 residues. The germline V and J ends were trimmed by 4 bases and 2 bases, with 16 bases remaining between them. The germline V gene has CDR1 SGHRS and CDR2 YFSETQ. CDR3 sequence: CASSPNGIGTGNTIYF. CDR3 bases: TGCGCCAGCAGCCCGAATGGGATTGGCACTGGAAACACCATATATTTT.

The J gene is TRBJ1-2, the V gene TRBV7-2; possibly TRBD1 for D (6 bases). V lost 9 bases and J 4 bases, leaving 18 bases between the germline ends. This CDR3 contains 14 residues. The germline V gene encodes CDR1 SGHTA and CDR2 FQGNSA. This CDR3 is CASDPLGQFYGYTF. In nucleotides, the CDR3 is TGTGCCAGTGACCCGCTCGGACAGTTCTATGGCTACACCTTC.

This chain connects TRBV18 to TRBJ2-2; D call uncertain. The CDR3 has 12 residues. In germline, CDR1 is KGHSH, CDR2 LQKENI. Trimming pared 6 bases from V and 6 bases from J, leaving 8 bases between. The CDR3 nucleotides read TGTGCCAGCTCCCAGGCAGCCGGGGAGCTGTTTTTT. Its protein is CASSQAAGELFF.

The chain is built from TRBV9 and TRBJ2-3; TRBD2 is a possible D gene (6 bases). Germline V gene lookup returns CDR1 SGDLS and CDR2 YYNGEE. CDR3 size: 14 residues. Deletions cut 3 bases from V and 6 bases from J, with 14 bases between. The CDR3 is CASSASLASDTQYF. CDR3 DNA: TGTGCCAGCAGCGCCTCACTAGCTTCGGATACGCAGTATTTT.

The V gene is TRBV29-1, the J gene TRBJ2-5; TRBD2 agrees at 12 bases. V lost 7 bases to trimming and J lost 4 bases; unmatched junction nucleotides: 7. The germline gives CDR1 SQVTM, CDR2 ANQGSEA. The CDR3 totals 14 residues. The CDR3 DNA sequence: TGCAGCGGGAGACTAGCGGGAGTTAGAGAGACCCAGTACTTC. This codes for CSGRLAGVRETQYF.

V is TRBV6-4 and J is TRBJ2-7; a weak D match, TRBD1 (6 bases). Trimming cost V 6 bases and J 6 bases, with 15 bases left between them. The CDR3 has 13 amino acids. Germline loops: CDR1 MRHNA, CDR2 SNTAGT. The CDR3 sequence is CASRGAPLSEQYF. CDR3 nucleotide sequence: TGTGCCAGCAGGGGGGCCCCTCTTTCCGAGCAGTACTTC.

The gene calls are TRBV7-8 and TRBJ2-5, with D unclear. Germline values: CDR1 SGHVS, CDR2 FQNEAQ. Trimming shortened V by 1 base and J by 2 bases, and 11 bases separated the two germline ends. The CDR3 totals 15 residues. Written as DNA, the CDR3 is TGTGCCAGCAGCTTAGTAGGGTCGTTACAAGAGACCCAGTACTTC. The encoded protein is CASSLVGSLQETQYF.

The chain uses TRBV28 and TRBJ1-5, with 7 bases fitting TRBD1. This CDR3 comprises 20 residues. Germline V gene sequence: CDR1 MDHEN, CDR2 SYDVKM. V lost 4 bases to trimming and J lost 0 bases; unmatched junction nucleotides: 18. CDR3 residues: CASSSTVDREGLYSNQPQHF. CDR3 bases: TGTGCCAGCAGTTCTACCGTTGACAGGGAGGGACTTTATAGCAATCAGCCCCAGCATTTT.

The chain combines TRBV19 with TRBJ1-4; D not resolved. This CDR3 spans 14 amino acids. From germline, CDR1 is LNHDA and CDR2 SQIVND (reference sequence). The V end lost 2 bases, the J end lost 4 bases, and 8 bases lay between the germline ends. The CDR3 DNA sequence: TGTGCCAGTAGTATATATTCCAGTAATGAAAAACTGTTTTTT. It is translated as CASSIYSSNEKLFF.

The chain uses TRBV5-6 and TRBJ1-3, with D possibly TRBD1 on 6 matching bases. V lost 4 bases, J lost 0 bases, and 11 bases lay in between. Germline V gene lookup returns CDR1 SGHDT and CDR2 YYEEEE. CDR3 length: 15 amino acids. CDR3 in amino acids: CASSRDTGSGNTIYF. DNA of the CDR3: TGTGCCAGCAGCCGGGACACAGGCTCTGGAAACACCATATATTTT. The complete variable domain, with remaining parts taken from reference TRBV5-6 and TRBJ1-3, reads DAGVTQSPTHLIKTRGQQVTLRCSPKSGHDTVSWYQQALGQGPQFIFQYYEEEERQRGNFPDRFSGHQFPNYSSELNVNALLLGDSALYLCASSRDTGSGNTIYFGEGSWLTVV.

The CDR3 DNA follows: TGTGCCAGCAGTCCCGGGACCGTTTGGGCTGGAAACACCATATATTTT. Protein: CASSPGTVWAGNTIYF. The chain has TRBV2 and TRBJ1-3; D possibly corresponds to TRBD1 (5 bases). V was cut by 5 bases and J by 2 bases, with 16 bases left in between. This CDR3 has 16 amino acids. The germline V gene has CDR1 SNHLY and CDR2 FYNNEI.

V is TRBV4-2 and J is TRBJ2-5; no reliable D call. Trimming stripped 0 bases from V and 4 bases from J, with 12 bases between. Germline V gene data show CDR1 as LGHNA and CDR2 as YNFKEQ. CDR3 length: 15 amino acids. CDR3 region: CASSQDGQAGETQYF. The CDR3 DNA is TGTGCCAGCAGCCAAGATGGGCAGGCCGGAGAGACCCAGTACTTC.

The CDR3 region has the DNA TGTGCCAGCAGCTCGGGGGGAGCCTACGAGCAGTACTTC. Translating it yields CASSSGGAYEQYF. The V gene is TRBV5-6, the J gene TRBJ2-7; 7 positions match TRBD2. J was trimmed by 2 bases and V by 3 bases; bases with no gene match: 2. Germline values: CDR1 SGHDT, CDR2 YYEEEE. This CDR3 spans 13 amino acids. Drawing the rest from reference TRBV5-6 and TRBJ2-7, the complete variable domain is DAGVTQSPTHLIKTRGQQVTLRCSPKSGHDTVSWYQQALGQGPQFIFQYYEEEERQRGNFPDRFSGHQFPNYSSELNVNALLLGDSALYLCASSSGGAYEQYFGPGTRLTVT.

The V gene is TRBV11-2, the J gene TRBJ2-5, with TRBD1 as a possible D gene (5 bases). There are 15 residues in the CDR3. The germline V and J ends were trimmed by 5 bases and 2 bases, with 15 bases remaining between them. In germline, CDR1 is SGHAT, CDR2 FQNNGV. The CDR3 sequence is CASSPYPRQQETQYF. The CDR3 DNA is TGTGCCAGCAGCCCATACCCAAGACAGCAAGAGACCCAGTACTTC. Together with reference TRBV11-2 and TRBJ2-5, the CDR3 gives the full variable domain: EAGVAQSPRYKIIEKRQSVAFWCNPISGHATLYWYQQILGQGPKLLIQFQNNGVVDDSQLPKDRFSAERLKGVDSTLKIQPAKLEDSAVYLCASSPYPRQQETQYFGPGTRLLVL.

For this clone: Distinct nucleotide sequences in the sample also encode this CDR3. The CDR3 sequence: CASSPLGETQYF. The CDR3 region has the DNA TGTGCCAGCTCACCACTTGGAGAGACCCAGTACTTC. The genes are TRBV18 and TRBJ2-5, with D hard to call. There are 12 residues in the CDR3. Per germline, CDR1 KGHSH and CDR2 LQKENI. V was cut by 1 base and J by 4 bases, with 4 bases left in between. Based on the CDR3 plus reference TRBV18 and TRBJ2-5, the full variable domain is NAGVMQNPRHLVRRRGQEARLRCSPMKGHSHVYWYRQLPEEGLKFMVYLQKENIIDESGMPKERFSAEFPKEGPSILRIQQVVRGDSAAYFCASSPLGETQYFGPGTRLLVL.

The chain recombines TRBV28 with TRBJ2-5; TRBD2 aligns across 15 bases. V trimming: 5 bases; J trimming: 1 base; junction bases outside the gene matches: 5. Germline assignment: CDR1 MDHEN and CDR2 SYDVKM. CDR3 length equals 17 residues. CDR3 bases: TGTGCCAGCAGTCGAGGGACTAGCGGGAGGACCCAAGAGACCCAGTACTTC. Amino acid sequence: CASSRGTSGRTQETQYF.

Comment on this clone: Sequence at one end of the junction differs from germline and may be a read error. The chain couples TRBV28 to TRBJ2-3, with unresolved D. Looked up from germline, CDR1 is MDHEN and CDR2 is SYDVKM. The CDR3 is 13 amino acids. This chain's CDR3 is CASSAASDPGPGF. Written as DNA, the CDR3 is TGTGCCAGCAGTGCCGCGTCGGACCCCGGCCCCGGCTTT. Full variable domain (rest looked up from reference TRBV28 and TRBJ2-3): DVKVTQSSRYLVKRTGEKVFLECVQDMDHENMFWYRQDPGLGLRLIYFSYDVKMKEKGDIPEGYSVSREKKERFSLILESASTNQTSMYLCASSAASDPGPGFGPGTRLTVL.

This rearrangement joins TRBV6-5 to TRBJ2-7, with TRBD2 as a possible D gene (6 bases). Between the trimmed V and J ends, which lost 4 bases and 3 bases, there was a span of 13 bases. The V gene's germline CDR1 is MNHEY and CDR2 SVGAGI. This CDR3 has 14 amino acids. CDR3 residues: CASSSVGGLYEQYF. The DNA for the CDR3 is TGTGCCAGCAGTTCGGTGGGGGGACTCTACGAGCAGTACTTC.

J is TRBJ2-7 and V is TRBV6-4; TRBD2 matches at 9 bases. This CDR3 is built from 13 residues. J gave up 6 bases and V 4 bases, and 4 bases lay outside the gene matches. The germline CDR1 and CDR2 sequences are MRHNA and SNTAGT. DNA for the CDR3: TGTGCCAGCAGTGTTCTAGCGGGAACCGAGCAGTACTTC. It encodes CASSVLAGTEQYF.

The gene calls are TRBV5-1 and TRBJ2-3, with 11 nucleotides matching TRBD2. Trimming took 0 bases from V and 0 from J; bases not matched to a gene: 3. Per germline, CDR1 SGHRS and CDR2 YFSETQ. This CDR3 spans 17 amino acids. CDR3 sequence (DNA): TGCGCCAGCAGCTTGGTGTCTAGCGGGAGGAGCACAGATACGCAGTATTTT. Translating it yields CASSLVSSGRSTDTQYF.

V gene TRBV28 combines with J gene TRBJ1-1; D not certain. With 3 bases removed from V and 1 base from J, the gap between germline ends came to 6 bases. The CDR3 sequence is 13 residues long. Germline V gene sequence: CDR1 MDHEN, CDR2 SYDVKM. CDR3 sequence reads: CASSFLRNTEAFF. The CDR3 DNA is TGTGCCAGCAGTTTCCTCCGGAACACTGAAGCTTTCTTT.